The rows below give T cell receptor beta chains drawn from one sample of a study of blood T cell repertoires in COVID-19. Measured with immunoSEQ multiplex PCR; TCRdb has only the in-frame clones, and not every one. The sample contains 45,000 to 50,000 clones, approximately 87% of which appear only once. Sequencing was performed on peripheral blood. These receptors originate from a human donor in a cohort sampled during active COVID-19. CDR3s include the opening cysteine and the closing phenylalanine or tryptophan. The D gene is left open where the match is weak. For some rows the clone size is stated as once, few or many, or as a class when expanded; others skip it.

CDR3 DNA	CDR3 protein	V gene	clone size	J gene	D gene
TGTGCCAGCAGTGACCCAGCGGGTCATACCTACGAGCAGTACTTC	CASSDPAGHTYEQYF	TRBV25-1	-	TRBJ2-7	-
TGTGCCAGCAGCTTAGAGAGGGCAGGCATGCGCGAGCAGTACTTC	CASSLERAGMREQYF	TRBV7-2	-	TRBJ2-7	-
TGTGCCAGCAGCTTAATGGGGGCGGGCGAGCAGTACTTC	CASSLMGAGEQYF	TRBV7-2	-	TRBJ2-7	-
TGTGCCAGCAGTTACTCGCCGGGGATTGTTTTTGAGGAAGCTTTCTTT	CASSYSPGIVFEEAFF	TRBV6-2/TRBV6-3	once	TRBJ1-1	-
TGTGCCAGTAGGGGACAAATGGGGACGCCCCACTCTGGAAACACCATATATTTT	CASRGQMGTPHSGNTIYF	TRBV19	-	TRBJ1-3	-
TGCGCCAGCAGGGACAGTCCTAATGAAAAACTGTTTTTT	CASRDSPNEKLFF	TRBV5-1	-	TRBJ1-4	-
TGTGCCAGCAACCCTCCAGGATACGAGCAGTACTTC	CASNPPGYEQYF	TRBV28	-	TRBJ2-7	-
TGTGCCAGCAGCAGTCGAACAGGGGTGGACTACGAGCAGTACTTC	CASSSRTGVDYEQYF	TRBV7-6	-	TRBJ2-7	TRBD1
TGTGCCACCAGCAGCCGAACAGGACCTTCCTACGAGCAGTACTTC	CATSSRTGPSYEQYF	TRBV15	-	TRBJ2-7	-
TGTGCCAGCAGCCCGTCGGGGGGTTCCTACGAGCAGTACTTC	CASSPSGGSYEQYF	TRBV11-2	once	TRBJ2-7	TRBD2
TGCGCCAGCAGTAGGACAGTACTTTATCAGCCCCAGCATTTT	CASSRTVLYQPQHF	TRBV4-1	-	TRBJ1-5	-
TGTGCCAGCAGTTACCCGGACAGGGGGTCAGATACGCAGTATTTT	CASSYPDRGSDTQYF	TRBV6-2/TRBV6-3	few	TRBJ2-3	TRBD1
TGTGCCAGCAGCCAAGGACAGCAAACTGAAGCTTTCTTT	CASSQGQQTEAFF	TRBV3-1/TRBV3-2	-	TRBJ1-1	-
TGTGCCAGCAGGTTGGGCGGGGACCCACGGGAGACCCAGTACTTC	CASRLGGDPRETQYF	TRBV7-2	-	TRBJ2-5	-
TGTGCCAGCATCCGAGGGACAGTTAAAGAGACCCAGTACTTC	CASIRGTVKETQYF	TRBV2	few	TRBJ2-5	TRBD1
TGCAGCGTTGGACTAGCGGGGGCAGAGACCCAGTACTTC	CSVGLAGAETQYF	TRBV29-1	-	TRBJ2-5	TRBD2
TGTGCCAGCAGCCAACCACTAGCGGTCTACAATGAGCAGTTCTTC	CASSQPLAVYNEQFF	TRBV4-2	-	TRBJ2-1	TRBD2
TGTGCCAGCAGGGCACTAGTCGAAGAGCAGTTCTTC	CASRALVEEQFF	TRBV2	-	TRBJ2-1	-
TGCAGTGCTAGTCGACTAGCGGGGGGGCCCGATACGCAGTATTTT	CSASRLAGGPDTQYF	TRBV20-1	once	TRBJ2-3	TRBD2
TGTGCCAGCAGCACAGCTAACTATGGCTACACCTTC	CASSTANYGYTF	TRBV12-3/TRBV12-4	-	TRBJ1-2	-
TGTGCCAGCAGGCCGCCGGGTTCGAACACCGGGGAGCTGTTTTTT	CASRPPGSNTGELFF	TRBV7-3	-	TRBJ2-2	-
TGTGCCAGCAGCTCCGGCGGAAGCGGGGGGAACCAAGAGACCCAGTACTTC	CASSSGGSGGNQETQYF	TRBV9	-	TRBJ2-5	TRBD2
TGTGCCAGCTCACCACCGGCTAGATCAGGGAGCAATCAGCCCCAGCATTTT	CASSPPARSGSNQPQHF	TRBV18	-	TRBJ1-5	-
TGTGCCAGCAGCGTAGGAGGCAGTCTTAACACCATATATTTT	CASSVGGSLNTIYF	TRBV9	-	TRBJ1-3	-
TGTGCCAGCAGGGGCATCACTAATGAAAAACTGTTTTTT	CASRGITNEKLFF	TRBV2	once	TRBJ1-4	-
TGTGCCAGCAGCTTGGGACAGGGGCCTGAAAAACTGTTTTTT	CASSLGQGPEKLFF	TRBV7-2	-	TRBJ1-4	TRBD1
TGTGCCAGCATCGGCCGGGACAGGGGAAGGGATACGCAGTATTTT	CASIGRDRGRDTQYF	TRBV2	few	TRBJ2-3	TRBD1
TGTGCCAGCACCGTTCGACAGTCACAAGAGACCCAGTACTTC	CASTVRQSQETQYF	TRBV3-1/TRBV3-2	-	TRBJ2-5	-
TGTGCCTGTACTAGCGGGGGGACAGATACGCAGTATTTT	CACTSGGTDTQYF	TRBV30	-	TRBJ2-3	TRBD2
TGTGCCAGCAGCTTAGCGCACCAGGGATACGAGCAGTACTTC	CASSLAHQGYEQYF	TRBV7-8	few	TRBJ2-7	-
TGTGCCAGTAGTATAGCCGGGAGCACTGAAGCTTTCTTT	CASSIAGSTEAFF	TRBV19	-	TRBJ1-1	-
TGTGCCAGCACGGGGGAGCAAGAGACCCAGTACTTC	CASTGEQETQYF	TRBV6-6	-	TRBJ2-5	-